This T cell receptor beta chain was observed in a study of cytomegalovirus exposure and HLA in healthy donors. Study-wide results and limits: Cytomegalovirus association was listed for roughly 160 TCR beta chains. In vitro experiments confirmed that three CMV-associated chains were specific for CMV antigens. Rarity characterized most TCR sequences, yet some public TCRs appeared in many donors.

Germline CDR1 is LNHNV and CDR2 is YYDKDF (reference sequence). The CDR3 has 16 amino acids. V was clipped by 5 bases and J by 0 bases; unmatched bases: 5. Using immunoSEQ multiplex PCR, the repertoire was profiled, and TCRdb retains in-frame clones only, with some absent. This repertoire shows 110,000 or so clones, more than 70% found once; its top ten account for approximately 2%. Concerning this clone: Antigen unknown.

The chain has TRBV15 and TRBJ2-7, with 12 bases matching TRBD2. This receptor was obtained from a man younger than 35 in good health and CMV-seronegative. The sequenced material came from PBMCs. CDR3 in amino acids: CATSSTSGGTSYEQYF. The DNA of the CDR3 is TGTGCCACCAGCTCCACTAGCGGGGGGACCTCCTACGAGCAGTACTTC.